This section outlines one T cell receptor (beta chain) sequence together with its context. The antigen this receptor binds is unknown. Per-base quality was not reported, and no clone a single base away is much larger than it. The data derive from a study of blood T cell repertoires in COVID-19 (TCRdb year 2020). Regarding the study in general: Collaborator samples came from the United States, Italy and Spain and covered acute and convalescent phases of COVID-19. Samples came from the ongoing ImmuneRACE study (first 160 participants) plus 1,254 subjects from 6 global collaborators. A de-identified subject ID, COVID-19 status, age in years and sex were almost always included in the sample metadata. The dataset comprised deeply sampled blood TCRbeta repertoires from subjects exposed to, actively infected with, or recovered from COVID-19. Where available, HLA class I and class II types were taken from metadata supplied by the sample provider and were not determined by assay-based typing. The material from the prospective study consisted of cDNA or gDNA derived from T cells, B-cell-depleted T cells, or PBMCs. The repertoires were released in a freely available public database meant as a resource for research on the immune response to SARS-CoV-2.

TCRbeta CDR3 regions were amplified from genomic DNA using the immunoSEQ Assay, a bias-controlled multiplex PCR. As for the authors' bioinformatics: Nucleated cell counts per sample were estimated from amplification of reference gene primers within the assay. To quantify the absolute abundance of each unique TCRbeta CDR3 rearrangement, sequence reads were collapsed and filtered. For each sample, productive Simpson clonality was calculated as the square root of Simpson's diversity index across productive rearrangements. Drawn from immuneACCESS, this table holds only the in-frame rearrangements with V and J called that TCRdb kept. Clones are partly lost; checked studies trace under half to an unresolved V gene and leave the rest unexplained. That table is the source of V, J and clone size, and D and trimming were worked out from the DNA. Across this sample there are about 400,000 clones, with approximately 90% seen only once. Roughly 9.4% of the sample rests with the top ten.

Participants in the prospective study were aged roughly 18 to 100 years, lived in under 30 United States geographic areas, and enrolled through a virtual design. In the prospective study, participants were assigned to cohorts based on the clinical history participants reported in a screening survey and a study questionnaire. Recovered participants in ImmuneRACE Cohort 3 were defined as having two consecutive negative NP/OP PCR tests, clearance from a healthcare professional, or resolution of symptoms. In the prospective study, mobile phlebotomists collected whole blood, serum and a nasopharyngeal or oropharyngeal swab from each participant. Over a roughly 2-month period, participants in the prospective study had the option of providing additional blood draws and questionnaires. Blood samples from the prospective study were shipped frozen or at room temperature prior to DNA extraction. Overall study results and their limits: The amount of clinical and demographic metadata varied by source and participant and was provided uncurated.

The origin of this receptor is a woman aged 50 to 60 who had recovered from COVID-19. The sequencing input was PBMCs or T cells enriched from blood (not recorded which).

Here the CDR3 is given as CASSLGGGYSPLHF. The nucleotide sequence is TGTGCCAGCAGCTTGGGAGGGGGATATTCACCCCTCCACTTT. Recombination joined TRBV5-6 with TRBJ1-6, with TRBD1 tentatively as D gene (6 bases match). At the junction V is shortened by 0 bases and J by 8 bases, with 9 bases in between. Counted from cysteine to phenylalanine, this CDR3 has 14 amino acids. The read is trimmed to its CDR3 DNA, 42 bases read in frame from base 1. According to the germline V gene, CDR1 reads SGHDT and CDR2 reads YYEEEE.